This entry lists 27 T cell receptor beta chains sequenced from one sample in a study of control samples from healthy donors and cancer patients. Data came from immunoSEQ multiplex PCR; TCRdb stores just in-frame clones and leaves some out. Of 60,000 or so clones listed, approximately 85% were seen once; the top ten hold more than 3.5%. The specimen sequenced was blood. The receptors originated from a man in his forties or fifties in good health.

V gene TRBV7-2 combines with J gene TRBJ2-1; D is undetermined. CDR1 SGHTA and CDR2 FQGNSA come from the germline V gene. The CDR3 totals 15 residues. V was clipped by 1 base and J by 7 bases, with 14 bases between them. The CDR3 here is CASSLDYPAHNEQFF. The DNA for the CDR3 is TGTGCCAGCAGCTTAGACTACCCCGCTCATAATGAGCAGTTCTTC. The full variable domain, its missing parts supplied by reference TRBV7-2 and TRBJ2-1, is GAGVSQSPSNKVTEKGKDVELRCDPISGHTALYWYRQSLGQGLEFLIYFQGNSAPDKSGLPSDRFSAERTGGSVSTLTIQRTQQEDSAVYLCASSLDYPAHNEQFFGPGTRLTVL.

This clone was observed a single time. V is TRBV28 and J is TRBJ1-3, with D possibly matching TRBD1 (6 bases). This CDR3 contains 15 residues. Germline loops: CDR1 MDHEN, CDR2 SYDVKM. V lost 2 bases and J 4 bases, leaving 12 bases between the germline ends. CDR3 coding DNA: TGTGCCAGCAGTTTAAGGGGGTTTGAGGGAAACACCATATATTTT. Its protein is CASSLRGFEGNTIYF.

The V gene is TRBV28, the J gene TRBJ1-5; 7 nucleotides align to TRBD1. Germline V gene sequence: CDR1 MDHEN, CDR2 SYDVKM. V was clipped by 1 base and J by 0 bases; unmatched bases: 6. The length of the CDR3 is 17 residues. The CDR3 DNA sequence: TGTGCCAGCAGTTTATACCCGACAGGGAATAGCAATCAGCCCCAGCATTTT. Protein product: CASSLYPTGNSNQPQHF.

The V and J genes are TRBV2 and TRBJ2-7; possibly TRBD1 for D (6 bases). CDR1 is SNHLY, CDR2 FYNNEI, per germline. The CDR3 loop spans 15 amino acids. V was shortened by 3 bases and J by 2 bases, with 14 bases between the two germline ends. CDR3 protein: CASSDLPRGAYEQYF. The CDR3 DNA reads as TGTGCCAGCAGTGATCTGCCCAGGGGAGCCTACGAGCAGTACTTC. Based on the CDR3 plus reference TRBV2 and TRBJ2-7, the full variable domain is EPEVTQTPSHQVTQMGQEVILRCVPISNHLYFYWYRQILGQKVEFLVSFYNNEISEKSEIFDDQFSVERPDGSNFTLKIRSTKLEDSAMYFCASSDLPRGAYEQYFGPGTRLTVT.

The chain combines TRBV19 with TRBJ2-7; 11 bases fit TRBD2. Germline CDR1 is LNHDA and CDR2 is SQIVND (reference sequence). The CDR3 covers 17 residues. The J segment lost 2 bases and the V segment lost 10 bases, leaving 16 bases of the junction unmatched. Here the CDR3 DNA reads TGTGCCACCCGAACAGGTTTGACTAGCGGGGCCGCCTACGAGCAGTACTTC. Protein: CATRTGLTSGAAYEQYF.

The chain is built from TRBV5-1 and TRBJ2-3; TRBD2 aligns across 9 bases. V lost 5 bases and J lost 4; bases outside the gene matches: 8. The CDR3 is 15 residues long. CDR1 SGHRS and CDR2 YFSETQ come from the germline V gene. CDR3 nucleotide sequence: TGCGCCAGCAGGCCACCGGGACTAGCTGCAGATACGCAGTATTTT. Amino acids: CASRPPGLAADTQYF.

This clone came up once. The gene calls are TRBV6-1 and TRBJ2-5, with TRBD1 matching over 7 bases. CDR3 length: 13 residues. Germline V gives CDR1 MNHNS, CDR2 SASEGT. V dropped 2 bases and J dropped 5; count of bases not matched to a gene: 2. CDR3: CASSEQGVETQYF. CDR3 coding DNA: TGTGCCAGCAGTGAACAGGGGGTTGAGACCCAGTACTTC.

J is TRBJ1-1 and V is TRBV7-8; D is ambiguous. CDR3 length: 15 residues. Trimming took off 1 base at V and 4 bases at J, with 13 bases between the two ends. Germline CDR1 reads SGHVS; CDR2 reads FQNEAQ. CDR3 bases: TGTGCCAGCAGCTTAGAGCCGTCATCGACCACTGAAGCTTTCTTT. It is translated as CASSLEPSSTTEAFF.

The chain couples TRBV19 to TRBJ1-5, with D maybe TRBD1 (6 bases). Trimming took 7 bases from V and 1 from J, leaving 17 bases between them. The CDR3 is 16 amino acids. Germline CDR1 LNHDA, CDR2 SQIVND (reference sequence). In DNA, the CDR3 is TGTGCCAGTAAATCCCACGGGCAGGGGAGCAATCAGCCCCAGCATTTT. This gives the protein CASKSHGQGSNQPQHF.

Comments on this clone: This CDR3 is also generated by other DNA sequences in the sample. The rearrangement joins TRBV5-1 to TRBJ2-5; D ambiguous. With 1 base removed from V and 2 bases from J, the gap between germline ends came to 0 bases. The CDR3 consists of 11 residues. CDR1 and CDR2 (germline): SGHRS, YFSETQ. In DNA form, the CDR3 reads TGCGCCAGCAGCTTGCAAGAGACCCAGTACTTC. Encoded protein: CASSLQETQYF. Full variable domain (remainder filled in from reference TRBV5-1 and TRBJ2-5): KAGVTQTPRYLIKTRGQQVTLSCSPISGHRSVSWYQQTPGQGLQFLFEYFSETQRNKGNFPGRFSGRQFSNSRSEMNVSTLELGDSALYLCASSLQETQYFGPGTRLLVL.

The chain couples TRBV5-1 to TRBJ2-3, with a tentative D call TRBD1 (6 bases). The germline CDR1 and CDR2 sequences are SGHRS and YFSETQ. Trimming shortened V by 5 bases and J by 5 bases, and 12 bases separated the two germline ends. CDR3 length: 13 residues. CDR3: CASSEQGEDTQYF. The DNA for the CDR3 is TGCGCCAGCAGTGAACAGGGAGAAGATACGCAGTATTTT.

About this clone: The junction differs from germline at one of its ends, possibly a read error. This chain uses TRBV19 with TRBJ1-6, with 7 positions matching TRBD1. Germline V gene data show CDR1 as LNHDA and CDR2 as SQIVND (reference sequence). This CDR3 spans 14 amino acids. The CDR3 DNA follows: TGTGCCAGTAATATAGGGACAGAGTTTTCACCCCTCCACTTT. This codes for CASNIGTEFSPLHF.

This chain's CDR3 is CASSLAGRELFF. CDR3 sequence (DNA): TGTGCCAGCAGCCTAGCGGGAAGGGAGCTGTTTTTT. This chain connects TRBV6-5 to TRBJ2-2; TRBD2 agrees at 9 bases. Germline CDR1 MNHEY, CDR2 SVGAGI. With 6 bases clipped from V and 9 bases from J, the junction kept 2 bases outside the gene matches. The length of the CDR3 is 12 residues.

V usage is TRBV3-1 (or the pseudogene TRBV3-2) and J usage is TRBJ1-5; possible D gene TRBD1, 5 bases. Germline assignment: CDR1 LGHDT and CDR2 YNNKEL (reference sequence). CDR3 length equals 15 residues. Trimming pared 0 bases from V and 5 bases from J, leaving 11 bases between. CDR3 sequence (DNA): TGTGCCAGCAGCCAAGATTTAAGGGGATATCAGCCCCAGCATTTT. Translated, it gives CASSQDLRGYQPQHF.

This rearrangement joins TRBV7-3 to TRBJ2-2, with D unresolved. The germline V gene has CDR1 SGHTA and CDR2 FQGTGA. The CDR3 covers 13 residues. V dropped 5 bases and J dropped 4 bases, with 8 bases sitting between them. CDR3 protein: CASSLQTTGELFF. For the CDR3, the DNA is TGTGCCAGCAGCCTACAGACCACCGGGGAGCTGTTTTTT.

This clone has a handful of counts. The genes are TRBV7-9 and TRBJ2-1; the D is unclear. The CDR3 covers 15 residues. CDR1 and CDR2 (germline): SEHNR, FQNEAQ (reference sequence). The V and J ends lost 2 bases and 6 bases respectively, with 14 bases between them. The CDR3 nucleotides read TGTGCCAGCAGCTTATCCGGGTTTGAGTCCAATGAGCAGTTCTTC. Protein sequence: CASSLSGFESNEQFF.

This chain uses TRBV7-9 with TRBJ2-2, with a weak D call TRBD1 (5 bases). Germline assignment: CDR1 SEHNR and CDR2 FQNEAQ (reference sequence). Trimming cost V 9 bases and J 2 bases, with 13 bases left between them. The CDR3 extends over 14 amino acids. As DNA, the CDR3 is TGTGCCAGTAAACCGACAGCAAACACCGGGGAGCTGTTTTTT. It specifies CASKPTANTGELFF.

This sequence joins TRBV28 and TRBJ2-1, with D possibly being TRBD2 (6 bases). The germline CDR1 and CDR2 sequences are MDHEN and SYDVKM. CDR3 length: 15 amino acids. Trimming took 3 bases from V and 3 from J, leaving 12 bases between them. This CDR3 is CASSLVTRDYNEQFF. CDR3 DNA sequence: TGTGCCAGCAGTTTGGTGACTAGAGACTACAATGAGCAGTTCTTC.

This clone was seen only once. The rearrangement uses TRBV5-1 and TRBJ2-7; TRBD2 matches at 7 bases. Germline trimming cut 0 bases from V and 2 bases from J; bases unmatched to any gene: 5. Germline values: CDR1 SGHRS, CDR2 YFSETQ. This CDR3 region has 15 residues. The CDR3 reads CASSLGLASTYEQYF. The DNA of the CDR3 is TGCGCCAGCAGCTTGGGACTAGCCTCTACCTACGAGCAGTACTTC.

This chain joins TRBV5-1 and TRBJ2-7, with a possible D match to TRBD2 (5 bases). Germline values: CDR1 SGHRS, CDR2 YFSETQ. CDR3 length: 14 amino acids. V lost 0 bases, J lost 1 base, and 8 bases lay in between. The CDR3 DNA is TGCGCCAGCAGCTTGGTCCGGGGATCCTACGAGCAGTACTTC. It encodes CASSLVRGSYEQYF.

The J gene is TRBJ2-1, the V gene TRBV28, with D maybe TRBD1 (5 bases). This CDR3 is 12 amino acids long. V lost 6 bases and J lost 6, with 9 bases in between. The germline gives CDR1 MDHEN, CDR2 SYDVKM. CDR3 bases: TGTGCCAGCAGAAAACAGGTCAATGAGCAGTTCTTC. Translated, it gives CASRKQVNEQFF.

The chain links TRBV28 to TRBJ2-1, with 11 bases matching TRBD2. Germline lookup yields CDR1 MDHEN and CDR2 SYDVKM. V gave up 5 bases and J gave up 8 bases; unmatched junction bases: 11. This CDR3 contains 16 residues. The CDR3 region is CASSLIAGGQSDEQFF. The CDR3 DNA follows: TGTGCCAGCAGTCTAATAGCGGGAGGGCAATCGGATGAGCAGTTCTTC.

The chain is built from TRBV9 and TRBJ2-5; TRBD2 agrees at 16 bases. With V trimmed by 3 bases and J by 4 bases, 6 bases remained unmatched. Germline-derived CDR1 and CDR2 are SGDLS and YYNGEE. CDR3 length: 17 amino acids. The CDR3 sequence is CASSEGLAGGPRETQYF. The CDR3 bases are TGTGCCAGCAGCGAGGGACTAGCGGGAGGGCCCCGAGAGACCCAGTACTTC.

The chain carries TRBV28 and TRBJ1-4, with a possible D match to TRBD1 (5 bases). Germline V gene lookup returns CDR1 MDHEN and CDR2 SYDVKM. V was cut by 10 bases and J by 4 bases, with 13 bases left in between. The CDR3 is 13 residues long. This CDR3 is CAISGGSNEKLFF. In DNA, the CDR3 is TGTGCCATAAGCGGGGGTAGTAATGAAAAACTGTTTTTT.

The chain has TRBV29-1 and TRBJ2-2, with TRBD2 matching over 9 bases. With 6 bases clipped from V and 5 bases from J, the junction kept 10 bases outside the gene matches. This CDR3 is 15 amino acids long. CDR1 is SQVTM and CDR2 is ANQGSEA in the germline V gene. CDR3 sequence (DNA): TGCAGCGTCCTTATAGCGGGAGAGGAAACCGGGGAGCTGTTTTTT. Protein sequence: CSVLIAGEETGELFF.

This CDR3 is CAIALLSGSHAYEQYF. CDR3 sequence (DNA): TGTGCCATTGCGCTCCTCAGCGGGAGTCACGCCTACGAGCAGTACTTC. The rearrangement joins TRBV2 to TRBJ2-7; 8 bases agree with TRBD2. The V gene's germline CDR1 is SNHLY and CDR2 FYNNEI. This CDR3 comprises 16 residues. V was clipped by 10 bases and J by 2 bases; unmatched bases: 16.

The chain recombines TRBV28 with TRBJ1-3, with a weak D call TRBD1 (6 bases). The CDR3 is 15 amino acids. Trimming removed 3 bases at V and 4 bases at J, with 13 bases between. From germline, CDR1 is MDHEN and CDR2 SYDVKM. CDR3 nucleotide sequence: TGTGCCAGCAGTTTTAACAGGGTATCGGGAAACACCATATATTTT. It specifies CASSFNRVSGNTIYF.